The rows below give T cell receptor beta chains drawn from one sample of a study of blood T cell repertoires in COVID-19. Data came from immunoSEQ multiplex PCR; TCRdb stores just in-frame clones and leaves some out. Of about 670,000 clones in the sample, over 80% were seen once. Sequencing input: peripheral blood. These receptors originate from a woman aged 18-29 years with acute or convalescent COVID-19. CDR3s include the opening cysteine and the closing phenylalanine or tryptophan. The order of the fields is J gene, V gene, CDR3 length, D gene, CDR3 protein. The D gene is left open where the match is weak.

J: TRBJ2-1; V: TRBV11-3; length: 14; D: TRBD1; CDR3: CASSLHSGQGEQFF
J: TRBJ1-2; V: TRBV6-5; length: 16; D: -; CDR3: CASSFYQTITGIGYTF
J: TRBJ1-3; V: TRBV6-2/TRBV6-3; length: 16; D: -; CDR3: CASSYPQSGSGNTIYF
J: TRBJ1-2; V: TRBV12-5; length: 17; D: -; CDR3: CASGLVRGQVGSRGYTF
J: TRBJ2-7; V: TRBV15; length: 16; D: -; CDR3: CATSRGGPTGMDEQYF
J: TRBJ2-7; V: TRBV3-1/TRBV3-2; length: 15; D: TRBD1; CDR3: CASSQGDRGPYEQYF
J: TRBJ2-1; V: TRBV3-1/TRBV3-2; length: 15; D: -; CDR3: CASSRLAKAYNEQFF
J: TRBJ1-6; V: TRBV5-1; length: 14; D: -; CDR3: CASSLTGPNSPLHF
J: TRBJ2-3; V: TRBV20-1; length: 11; D: -; CDR3: CSELSTDTQYF
J: TRBJ2-1; V: TRBV2; length: 14; D: TRBD1; CDR3: CASSSDRDYNEQFF
J: TRBJ1-3; V: TRBV9; length: 11; D: -; CDR3: CASNSGNTIYF